This entry describes one T cell receptor (beta chain). This specimen comes from a study of OX40 agonist ivuxolimab in advanced cancers. Trimming removed 3 bases at V and 6 bases at J, with 12 bases between. The germline CDR1 and CDR2 sequences are SGHTA and FQGTGA. The CDR3 runs 13 residues. The repertoire was sequenced with immunoSEQ multiplex PCR; TCRdb's copy has only in-frame clones and lacks some. The sample consists of 45,000 to 65,000 clones, around 85% of them appearing once. The specimen was CD4+ or CD8+ T cells sorted from blood, collected in a trial of the OX40 agonist ivuxolimab. The receptor comes from an adult with an advanced solid tumor such as melanoma, head and neck, liver or kidney cancer. The chain joins TRBV7-3 to TRBJ2-7, with D possibly being TRBD2 (6 bases). The CDR3 protein is CASSFEGGREQYF. DNA for the CDR3: TGTGCCAGCAGCTTTGAGGGAGGTCGCGAGCAGTACTTC.